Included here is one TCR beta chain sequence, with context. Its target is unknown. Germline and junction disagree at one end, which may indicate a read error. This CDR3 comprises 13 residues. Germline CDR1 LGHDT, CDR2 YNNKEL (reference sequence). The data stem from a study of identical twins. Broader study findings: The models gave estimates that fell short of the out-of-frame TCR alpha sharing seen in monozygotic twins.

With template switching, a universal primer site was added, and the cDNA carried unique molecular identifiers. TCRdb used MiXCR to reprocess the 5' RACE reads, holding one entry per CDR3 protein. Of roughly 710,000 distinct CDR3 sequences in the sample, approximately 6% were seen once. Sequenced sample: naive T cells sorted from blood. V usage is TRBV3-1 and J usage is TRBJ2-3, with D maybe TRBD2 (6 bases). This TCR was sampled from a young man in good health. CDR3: CASSPRGGDTLYF. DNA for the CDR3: TGTGCCAGCAGCCCCCGGGGCGGGGATACGCTGTATTTT.